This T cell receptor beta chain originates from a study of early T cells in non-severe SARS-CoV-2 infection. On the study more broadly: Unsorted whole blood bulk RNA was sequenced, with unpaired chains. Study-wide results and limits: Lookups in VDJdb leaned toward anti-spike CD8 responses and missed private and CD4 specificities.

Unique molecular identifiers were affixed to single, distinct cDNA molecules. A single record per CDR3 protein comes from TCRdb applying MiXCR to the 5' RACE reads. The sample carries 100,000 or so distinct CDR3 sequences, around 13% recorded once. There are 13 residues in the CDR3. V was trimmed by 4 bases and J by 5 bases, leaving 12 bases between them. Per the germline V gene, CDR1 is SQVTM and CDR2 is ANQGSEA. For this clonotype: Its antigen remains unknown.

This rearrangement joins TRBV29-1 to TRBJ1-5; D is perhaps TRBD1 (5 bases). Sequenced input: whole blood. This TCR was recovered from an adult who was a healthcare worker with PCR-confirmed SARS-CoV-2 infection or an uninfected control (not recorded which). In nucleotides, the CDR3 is TGCAGCGTTGTTCCAGGGTGGGATCAGCCCCAGCATTTT. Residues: CSVVPGWDQPQHF.